Below, 16 T cell receptor beta chains from the same sample are listed, as sequenced in a study of T cell repertoires in cytomegalovirus infection. TCRdb analysed the reads with MiXCR anew, one entry per CDR3 protein. The sample lists more than 350,000 distinct CDR3 sequences, about a third occurring once. The sequencing sample was made of PBMCs. These TCRs come from a human donor in good health (CMV status not recorded). Some clones in this sample may be carry-over from other donors' samples.

CDR3: CSTGLKRETQYF. The CDR3 bases are TGCAGCACCGGGCTGAAGAGGGAGACCCAGTACTTC. This chain joins TRBV20-1 and TRBJ2-5; no firm D call. Germline V gives CDR1 DFQATT, CDR2 SNEGSKA (reference sequence). The CDR3 runs to 12 residues.

This clonotype was seen a handful of times. J is TRBJ1-3 and V is TRBV20-1; TRBD1 is a possible D gene (6 bases). Germline lookup yields CDR1 DFQATT and CDR2 SNEGSKA (reference sequence). Deletions cut 6 bases from V and 0 bases from J, with 15 bases between. This CDR3 is 15 amino acids long. The CDR3 bases are TGCAGTGCACCTAGTACAGGGCGCTCTGGAAACACCATATATTTT. Translating it yields CSAPSTGRSGNTIYF.

The table lists this clonotype with a few counts. This chain joins TRBV28 and TRBJ1-1; D is possibly TRBD1 (5 bases). Germline V gene lookup returns CDR1 MDHEN and CDR2 SYDVKM. The CDR3 covers 16 residues. V was cut by 2 bases and J by 3 bases, with 16 bases left in between. The CDR3 nucleotides read TGTGCCAGCAGTTTAGGTGGCAGGGATGGTTACACTGAAGCTTTCTTT. Translated, it gives CASSLGGRDGYTEAFF.

The chain has TRBV3-1 and TRBJ2-7, with 10 bases identical to TRBD2. The germline CDR1 and CDR2 sequences are LGHDT and YNNKEL (reference sequence). Losses at the gene ends were 1 base for V and 2 bases for J; bases not matched to a gene: 2. This CDR3 is 15 amino acids long. Here the CDR3 reads CASSQVLAGAYEQYF. CDR3 nucleotides: TGTGCCAGCAGCCAAGTTCTAGCGGGGGCCTACGAGCAGTACTTC.

The table lists this clonotype with many counts. CDR3 DNA sequence: TGTGCCAGCAGTCGGGAGGGGACTATCTACGAGCAGTACTTC. This sequence encodes CASSREGTIYEQYF. J is TRBJ2-7 and V is TRBV12-3 or TRBV12-4; 8 nucleotides align to TRBD2. J lost 3 bases, V lost 5 bases, and 6 bases had no gene match. The CDR3 consists of 14 residues.

This clonotype has only a few counts. J is TRBJ1-2 and V is TRBV6-5; unclear D gene. The length of the CDR3 is 18 residues. V was pared by 4 bases and J by 0 bases, with 21 bases between. In germline, CDR1 is MNHEY, CDR2 SVGAGI. This CDR3 reads CASSSGRPGSTSNYGYTF. The CDR3 nucleotides are TGTGCCAGCAGTTCTGGACGTCCGGGAAGCACCTCTAACTATGGCTACACCTTC.

The chain uses TRBV18 and TRBJ1-2; TRBD1 might be the D (6 bases). V was cut by 4 bases and J by 2 bases, with 11 bases left in between. CDR3 length equals 14 residues. Germline-derived CDR1 and CDR2 are KGHSH and LQKENI. CDR3: CASSLLTGNYGYTF. The CDR3 bases are TGTGCCAGCTCACTGTTGACAGGAAACTATGGCTACACCTTC.

In its sample, this clonotype was seen a few times. V gene TRBV4-3 combines with J gene TRBJ2-7; D is ambiguous. Germline V CDR1 and CDR2: LGHNA, YSLEER. The CDR3 is 16 amino acids. With 4 bases removed from V and 5 bases from J, the gap between germline ends came to 21 bases. In DNA form, the CDR3 reads TGCGCCAGCAGCCCTTCTCGCACAGACGAAGAGAACGAGCAGTACTTC. It codes for CASSPSRTDEENEQYF.

This clonotype occurred many times. The chain is built from TRBV4-3 and TRBJ1-1; possible D gene TRBD1, 6 bases. V was shortened by 0 bases and J by 1 base, with 12 bases between the two germline ends. This CDR3 region has 16 residues. Germline V gene sequence: CDR1 LGHNA, CDR2 YSLEER. CDR3 protein: CASSQDQWTANTEAFF. The DNA for the CDR3 is TGCGCCAGCAGCCAAGATCAATGGACAGCGAACACTGAAGCTTTCTTT.

This rearrangement joins TRBV2 to TRBJ2-7; 8 nucleotides match TRBD2. CDR1 and CDR2 from the germline V gene are SNHLY and FYNNEI. With V trimmed by 6 bases and J by 0 bases, 10 bases remained unmatched. The CDR3 is 16 residues long. The CDR3 coding sequence is TGTGCCAGCAGCTCGGGAGGGGGGACCAGCTCCTACGAGCAGTACTTC. Translation: CASSSGGGTSSYEQYF.

The table lists this clonotype with many counts. V is TRBV7-9 and J is TRBJ1-1, with unresolved D. The CDR3 is 14 residues long. V was pared by 5 bases and J by 4 bases, with 14 bases between. Germline CDR1 and CDR2: SEHNR and FQNEAQ (reference sequence). The CDR3 bases are TGTGCCAGCAGCCCACCAGATCGTGGCACTGAAGCTTTCTTT. It translates to CASSPPDRGTEAFF. The whole variable domain, filled in from reference TRBV7-9 and TRBJ1-1, reads DTGVSQNPRHKITKRGQNVTFRCDPISEHNRLYWYRQTLGQGPEFLTYFQNEAQLEKSRLLSDRFSAERPKGSFSTLEIQRTEQGDSAMYLCASSPPDRGTEAFFGQGTRLTVV.

The V and J genes are TRBV19 and TRBJ2-2; D unresolved. Germline V gene sequence: CDR1 LNHDA, CDR2 SQIVND (reference sequence). Between the trimmed V and J ends, which lost 5 bases and 1 base, there was a span of 8 bases. The CDR3 covers 14 residues. The CDR3 DNA follows: TGTGCCAGTAGTCGGGTACAGAACACCGGGGAGCTGTTTTTT. Translation gives CASSRVQNTGELFF. The full variable domain, its missing parts supplied by reference TRBV19 and TRBJ2-2, is DGGITQSPKYLFRKEGQNVTLSCEQNLNHDAMYWYRQDPGQGLRLIYYSQIVNDFQKGDIAEGYSVSREKKESFPLTVTSAQKNPTAFYLCASSRVQNTGELFFGEGSRLTVL.

This clonotype turned up a few times. The gene calls are TRBV6-1 and TRBJ2-5; TRBD1 matches 9 bases. V trimming: 5 bases; J trimming: 5 bases; junction bases outside the gene matches: 3. The CDR3 is made up of 13 amino acids. Germline V gene sequence: CDR1 MNHNS, CDR2 SASEGT. CDR3 sequence reads: CASSYRGPETQYF. Written as DNA, the CDR3 is TGTGCCAGCAGTTACAGGGGGCCGGAGACCCAGTACTTC.

This clonotype was seen only a few times. This sequence joins TRBV12-3 or TRBV12-4 and TRBJ1-5; 7 bases match TRBD1. The CDR3 is 14 residues long. With V trimmed by 5 bases and J by 5 bases, 6 bases remained unmatched. This CDR3 reads CASSMTGLDQPQHF. For the CDR3, the DNA is TGTGCCAGCAGTATGACAGGGCTGGATCAGCCCCAGCATTTT.

This clonotype appeared many times. The gene calls are TRBV7-9 and TRBJ2-3; 11 bases line up with TRBD1. CDR3 length: 17 amino acids. The junction had 6 bases not matched to a gene; V was cut back by 0 bases and J by 4 bases. The V gene's germline CDR1 is SEHNR and CDR2 FQNEAQ (reference sequence). This chain's CDR3 is CASSLAGTGGLADTQYF. The CDR3, as DNA: TGTGCCAGCAGCTTAGCAGGGACAGGGGGATTGGCAGATACGCAGTATTTT.

This clonotype was seen only a few times. V usage is TRBV14 and J usage is TRBJ2-6, with unresolved D. Trimming took off 2 bases at V and 0 bases at J, with 5 bases between the two ends. The CDR3 loop spans 15 amino acids. Per germline, CDR1 SGHDN and CDR2 FVKESK. CDR3 sequence reads: CASSQWGSGANVLTF. The CDR3 coding sequence is TGTGCCAGCAGCCAATGGGGCTCTGGGGCCAACGTCCTGACTTTC.